These T cell receptor beta chains were read from a single sample in a study of T-cell reconstitution after alpha-beta-depleted transplantation in children. TCRdb analysed the PCR reads with MiXCR anew, one entry per CDR3 protein. The table has about 370,000 distinct CDR3 sequences, 20% seen once. Sample: PBMCs from the stem cell graft donor, taken from the stem cell graft. The receptors were sampled from a human donor who donated a stem cell graft to a child with acute myeloid leukemia. The CDR3 runs from the conserved cysteine through the conserved F or W. The order of the fields is V gene, J gene, D gene, clone size, CDR3 DNA, CDR3 protein. A D gene is named only where the DNA matches it firmly. For some rows the clone size is stated as once, few or many, or as a class when expanded; others skip it.

TRBV20-1	TRBJ2-1	-	-	TGCAGTGCCGGAGCGGGCCCATCCTACAATGAGCAGTTCTTC	CSAGAGPSYNEQFF
TRBV5-5	TRBJ1-2	TRBD1	-	TGTGCCAGCAGCTTGGAGGGGACAGGGGGCGCGGGTGTTTATGGCTACACCTTC	CASSLEGTGGAGVYGYTF
TRBV29-1	TRBJ2-7	-	many	TGCAGCGTCCCGCCCACCTACGAGCAGTACTTC	CSVPPTYEQYF
TRBV4-1	TRBJ2-7	TRBD2	once	TGCGCCAGCAGCCTTCAACCGGGACTAGTATTCTACGAGCAGTACTTC	CASSLQPGLVFYEQYF
TRBV28	TRBJ2-6	-	-	TGTGCCAGCAGTTCCTCCCCCCTAAAGCCTGGGGCCAACGTCCTGACTTTC	CASSSSPLKPGANVLTF
TRBV21-1	TRBJ2-1	-	few	TGTGCCAGCAGGGCTAGCGGGAGGGCCTTGGGCAATGAGCAGTTCTTC	CASRASGRALGNEQFF
TRBV12-3/TRBV12-4	TRBJ2-6	-	-	TGTGCCAGCAGTTTTCTGTCCTCCGGGGCCAACGTCCTGACTTTC	CASSFLSSGANVLTF
TRBV7-2	TRBJ2-5	TRBD2	many	TGTGCCAGCAGCTTAGTAGCGGGAGGGGGGCAAGAGACCCAGTACTTC	CASSLVAGGGQETQYF
TRBV12-3/TRBV12-4	TRBJ1-1	-	few	TGTGCCAGCAGTTTGCACAGGGAGCGGAAGATGAACACTGAAGCTTTCTTT	CASSLHRERKMNTEAFF
TRBV6-2/TRBV6-3	TRBJ2-1	TRBD2	many	TGTGCCAGCAGTTGGGCGGGAGAGACCAATGAGCAGTTCTTC	CASSWAGETNEQFF
TRBV20-1	TRBJ1-2	-	many	TGCAGTGCTAGATCTGTGGGTCGAGGGTATGGCTACACCTTC	CSARSVGRGYGYTF
TRBV29-1	TRBJ1-1	TRBD1	few	TGCAGCGTTGAAACCAGGGGGCTAAATCTTCAAACGAACACTGAAGCTTTCTTT	CSVETRGLNLQTNTEAFF
TRBV4-3	TRBJ2-6	-	-	TGCGCCAGCAGCCAAGATTGGGGGACCGGGGCCAACGTCCTGACTTTC	CASSQDWGTGANVLTF
TRBV7-2	TRBJ2-7	-	few	TGTGCCAGCAGCTTCAGTTCCGACGAGCAGTACTTC	CASSFSSDEQYF
TRBV10-3	TRBJ2-7	TRBD2	many	TGTGCCACTGGACTAGCGGGAGCTTTAAAGCAGTACTTC	CATGLAGALKQYF
TRBV19	TRBJ2-1	-	-	TGTGCCAGTAGTATAGGTCCAGGGAGATTTAGCTACAATGAGCAGTTCTTC	CASSIGPGRFSYNEQFF
TRBV6-1	TRBJ2-2	-	-	TGTGCCAGCAGTCCCGGGCCTCTAGGCACCGGGGAGCTGTTTTTT	CASSPGPLGTGELFF
TRBV4-2	TRBJ2-1	TRBD2	few	TGTGCCAGCAGCCAGCCTAGCGGGAGTCACGACAATGAGCAGTTCTTC	CASSQPSGSHDNEQFF
TRBV7-2	TRBJ1-1	TRBD1	few	TGTGCCAGCAGCTTAGCTCCAGGGGGGGGGAACACTGAAGCTTTCTTT	CASSLAPGGGNTEAFF
TRBV27	TRBJ1-2	-	-	TGTGCCAGCAGTCTTCGGGGCGGGGGCGAATATGGCTACACCTTC	CASSLRGGGEYGYTF
TRBV12-3/TRBV12-4	TRBJ2-7	TRBD2	many	TGTGCCAGCAGCACAGGGGGGCTAGCGGGAGTGGGGGAGCAGTACTTC	CASSTGGLAGVGEQYF
TRBV27	TRBJ2-7	TRBD2	few	TGTGCCAGCAACCAAGCCACCATAGGCGGGAGTTACGAGCAGTACTTC	CASNQATIGGSYEQYF
TRBV12-3/TRBV12-4	TRBJ2-1	-	-	TGTGCCAGCAGTTTAAACGGGCTTAAGCCCGGAGAGCAGTTCTTC	CASSLNGLKPGEQFF
TRBV20-1	TRBJ2-5	-	few	TGCAGTGCTAGTCACTCCAGGGCGGGAGAGACCCAGTACTTC	CSASHSRAGETQYF
TRBV5-1	TRBJ1-5	-	few	TGCGCCAGCAGCTTGGGCACCCGCAATCAGCCCCAGCATTTT	CASSLGTRNQPQHF
TRBV5-1	TRBJ2-2	-	-	TGCGCCAGCAGCGGGGCGACGGGCGGGGAGCTGTTTTTT	CASSGATGGELFF
TRBV12-3/TRBV12-4	TRBJ1-2	TRBD1	few	TGTGCCAGCAGTTCCGTGGACAGGGGGCATGGCTACACCTTC	CASSSVDRGHGYTF
TRBV20-1	TRBJ1-3	-	many	TGCAGTGCTAGAGGGGCCCAGGACACCATATATTTT	CSARGAQDTIYF
TRBV24-1	TRBJ1-1	TRBD1	-	TGTGCCACCAGTCCGGCGGACAGGGCCCCCGGCACTGAAGCTTTCTTT	CATSPADRAPGTEAFF
TRBV28	TRBJ1-5	-	few	TGTGCCAGCAGTTTATGGAGTGATAGCAATCAGCCCCAGCATTTT	CASSLWSDSNQPQHF
TRBV20-1	TRBJ2-1	TRBD2	few	TGCAGTGCTAGAGATTATTTAGGCGGGACTAGCAGTAATGAGCAGTTCTTC	CSARDYLGGTSSNEQFF
TRBV28	TRBJ2-1	-	-	TGTGCCAGCAGTTTTACGGTAAACAATGAGCAGTTCTTC	CASSFTVNNEQFF
TRBV12-3/TRBV12-4	TRBJ2-7	-	many	TGTGCCAGCAGTCAAGTTAGGGTACAGGGTATCCACGAGCAGTACTTC	CASSQVRVQGIHEQYF
TRBV2	TRBJ2-7	-	few	TGTGCCAGCAGTGTGGACACCCACGGGTCCTACGAGCAGTACTTC	CASSVDTHGSYEQYF
TRBV3-1	TRBJ2-1	-	few	TGTGCCAGCAGCCAAACGGATGAGCAGTTCTTC	CASSQTDEQFF
TRBV12-3/TRBV12-4	TRBJ2-5	TRBD2	many	TGTGCCAGCAGACCAAGCGGGAGGGCCGAGACCCAGTACTTC	CASRPSGRAETQYF
TRBV12-3/TRBV12-4	TRBJ1-5	TRBD1	-	TGTGCCAGCAGTTTAGACAGGGGGATCAATCAGCCCCAGCATTTT	CASSLDRGINQPQHF